The present T cell receptor beta chain was sequenced within a study of Ad26.COV2.S vaccination and SARS-CoV-2 variants. Using immunoSEQ multiplex PCR, the repertoire was profiled, and TCRdb retains in-frame clones only, with some absent. The sample carries roughly 300,000 clones, around 88% recorded once. The V gene lost 6 bases and the J gene lost 7 bases, with 16 bases spanning the gap. This CDR3 has 13 amino acids. The V gene's germline CDR1 is MNHEY and CDR2 SMNVEV (reference sequence). The treatment here: around 19 received Ad26.COV2.S at low or high dose, single or two shots; about 5 received placebo; per-sample allocation not given. On day 63 after the first injection, vaccine and placebo recipients gave samples.

This material consisted of peripheral blood, taken in a trial of Ad26.COV2.S vaccine versus placebo. This clonotype was sampled from a person aged 18-65 years who received the Ad26.COV2.S COVID-19 vaccine or a placebo. This rearrangement joins TRBV27 to TRBJ2-7, with D hard to call. CDR3 in DNA: TGTGCCAGCAGCTTGGACCGATCAAGTGAGCAGTACTTC. Translating it yields CASSLDRSSEQYF.